This TCR beta chain appears in the sequencing data of a study of molecular identifiers for immune sequencing clone quantification. Study context: Four portions were sequenced after RNA from about 20,000 or 100,000 naive CD8 cells was split five ways in replicates.

The V end lost 2 bases, the J end lost 2 bases, and 13 bases lay between the germline ends. CDR3 length equals 16 residues. The germline V gene has CDR1 LGHNA and CDR2 YSLEER. A few counts support this clonotype. The antigen remains undetermined. Study results and caveats: Spiked TCR RNA from one Jurkat cell reportedly showed up when mixed among 1 million or so naive cells.

TCRdb re-called the PCR reads through MiXCR, storing one row per CDR3 protein. The sample holds more than 450,000 distinct CDR3 sequences; roughly 24% are singletons and the top ten take around 0.79%. Sorted cells numbering roughly 20,000 to 1,000,000, with 10%, 30% or 50% RNA, yielded the naive CD8 libraries. The chain combines TRBV4-3 with TRBJ2-1; D perhaps matches TRBD1 (5 bases). The specimen sequenced was naive CD8+ T cells from blood, with Jurkat cell RNA spiked in. Subset in this sample: FACS-sorted CD8+CD4-CCR7+CD45RA+ naive T cells. The TCR sequence derives from a human donor in good health. Some libraries in this study had Jurkat cell RNA spiked in. The CDR3 here is CASSQFGVGAYNEQFF. The DNA for the CDR3 is TGCGCCAGCAGCCAATTTGGCGTAGGGGCCTACAATGAGCAGTTCTTC.